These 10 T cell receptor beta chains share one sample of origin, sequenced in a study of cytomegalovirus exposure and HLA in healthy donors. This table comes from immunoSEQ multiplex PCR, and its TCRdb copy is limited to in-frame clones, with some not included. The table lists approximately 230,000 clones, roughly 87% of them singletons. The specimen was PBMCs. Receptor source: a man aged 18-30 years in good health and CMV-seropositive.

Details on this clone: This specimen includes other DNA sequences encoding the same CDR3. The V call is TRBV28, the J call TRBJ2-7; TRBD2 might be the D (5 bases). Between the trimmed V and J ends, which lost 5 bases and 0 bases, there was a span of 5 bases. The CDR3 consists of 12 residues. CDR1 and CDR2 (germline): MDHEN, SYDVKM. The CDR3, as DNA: TGTGCCAGCAGTCGGGGCTCCTACGAGCAGTACTTC. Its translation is CASSRGSYEQYF.

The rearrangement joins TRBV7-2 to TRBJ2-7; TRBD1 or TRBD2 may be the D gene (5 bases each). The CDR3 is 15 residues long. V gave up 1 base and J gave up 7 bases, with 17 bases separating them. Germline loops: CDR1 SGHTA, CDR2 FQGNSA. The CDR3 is CASSLVPGRVLEQYF. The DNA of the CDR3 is TGTGCCAGCAGCTTAGTCCCGGGACGGGTCCTGGAGCAGTACTTC. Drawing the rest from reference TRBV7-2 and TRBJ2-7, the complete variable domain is GAGVSQSPSNKVTEKGKDVELRCDPISGHTALYWYRQSLGQGLEFLIYFQGNSAPDKSGLPSDRFSAERTGGSVSTLTIQRTQQEDSAVYLCASSLVPGRVLEQYFGPGTRLTVT.

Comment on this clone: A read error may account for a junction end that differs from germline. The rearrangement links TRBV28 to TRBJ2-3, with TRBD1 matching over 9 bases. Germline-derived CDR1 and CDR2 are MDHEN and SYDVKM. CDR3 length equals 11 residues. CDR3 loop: CASSIGQGRNF. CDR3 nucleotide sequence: TGTGCCAGCAGTATAGGACAGGGGAGGAATTTT.

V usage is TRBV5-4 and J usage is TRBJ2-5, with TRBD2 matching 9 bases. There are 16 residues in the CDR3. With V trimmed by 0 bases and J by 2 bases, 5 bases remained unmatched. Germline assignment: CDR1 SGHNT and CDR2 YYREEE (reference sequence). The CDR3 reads CASSLDLAGRQETQYF. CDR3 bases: TGTGCCAGCAGCTTGGACCTAGCGGGAAGGCAAGAGACCCAGTACTTC. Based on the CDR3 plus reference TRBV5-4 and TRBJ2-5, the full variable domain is ETGVTQSPTHLIKTRGQQVTLRCSSQSGHNTVSWYQQALGQGPQFIFQYYREEENGRGNFPPRFSGLQFPNYSSELNVNALELDDSALYLCASSLDLAGRQETQYFGPGTRLLVL.

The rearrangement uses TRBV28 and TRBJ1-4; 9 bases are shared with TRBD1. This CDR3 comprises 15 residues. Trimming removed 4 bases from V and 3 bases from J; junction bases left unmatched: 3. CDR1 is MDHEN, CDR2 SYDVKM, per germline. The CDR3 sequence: CASSSRQGANEKLFF. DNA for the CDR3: TGTGCCAGCAGTTCGAGACAGGGGGCTAATGAAAAACTGTTTTTT.

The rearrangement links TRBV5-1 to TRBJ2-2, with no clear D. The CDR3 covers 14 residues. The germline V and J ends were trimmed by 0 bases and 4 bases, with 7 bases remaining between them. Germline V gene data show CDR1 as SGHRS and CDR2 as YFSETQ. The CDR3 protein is CASSLATSTGELFF. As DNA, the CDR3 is TGCGCCAGCAGCTTGGCTACAAGCACCGGGGAGCTGTTTTTT.

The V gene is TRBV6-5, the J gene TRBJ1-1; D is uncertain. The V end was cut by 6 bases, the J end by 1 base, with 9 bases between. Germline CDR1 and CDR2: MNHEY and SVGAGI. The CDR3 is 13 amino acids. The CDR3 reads CASSIDKNTEAFF. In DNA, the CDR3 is TGTGCCAGCAGCATCGACAAGAACACTGAAGCTTTCTTT.

CDR3 in amino acids: CASSGLTGGAVKNTIYF. Written as DNA, the CDR3 is TGTGCCAGCAGTGGACTGACAGGGGGCGCTGTTAAAAACACCATATATTTT. This rearrangement joins TRBV27 to TRBJ1-3, with 10 bases fitting TRBD1. Unmatched junction bases numbered 13, after V lost 5 bases and J lost 6 bases. CDR3 length equals 17 residues. CDR1 and CDR2 from the germline V gene are MNHEY and SMNVEV (reference sequence).

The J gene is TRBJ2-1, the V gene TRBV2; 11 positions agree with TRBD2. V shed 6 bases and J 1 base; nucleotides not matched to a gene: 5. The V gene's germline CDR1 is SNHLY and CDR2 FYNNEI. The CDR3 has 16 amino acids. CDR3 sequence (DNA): TGTGCCAGCAGAAAACTAGCGGGAGTGTCCTACAATGAGCAGTTCTTC. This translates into CASRKLAGVSYNEQFF.

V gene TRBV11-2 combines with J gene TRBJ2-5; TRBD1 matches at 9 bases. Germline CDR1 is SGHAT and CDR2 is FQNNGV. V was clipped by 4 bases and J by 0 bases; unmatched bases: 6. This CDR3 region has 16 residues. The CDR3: CASSSLTGGYQETQYF. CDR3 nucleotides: TGTGCCAGCAGCTCGTTGACAGGGGGATACCAAGAGACCCAGTACTTC.